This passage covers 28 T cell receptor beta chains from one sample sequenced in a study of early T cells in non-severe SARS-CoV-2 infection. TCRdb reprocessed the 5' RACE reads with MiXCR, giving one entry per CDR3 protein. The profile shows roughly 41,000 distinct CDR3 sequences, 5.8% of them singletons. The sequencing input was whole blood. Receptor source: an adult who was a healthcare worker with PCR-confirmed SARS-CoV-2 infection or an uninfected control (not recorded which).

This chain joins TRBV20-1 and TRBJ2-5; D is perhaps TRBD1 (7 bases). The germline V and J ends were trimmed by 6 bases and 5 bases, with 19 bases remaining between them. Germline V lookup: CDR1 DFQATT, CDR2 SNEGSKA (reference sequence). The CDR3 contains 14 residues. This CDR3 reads CSAPPRAGGETQYF. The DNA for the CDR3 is TGCAGTGCCCCCCCAAGGGCAGGGGGGGAGACCCAGTACTTC.

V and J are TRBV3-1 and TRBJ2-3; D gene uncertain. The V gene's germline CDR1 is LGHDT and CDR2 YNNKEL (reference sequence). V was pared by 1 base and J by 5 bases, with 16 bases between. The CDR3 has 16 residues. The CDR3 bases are TGTGCCAGCAGCCAAGTAGAGTCACCTCCAGGAGATACGCAGTATTTT. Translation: CASSQVESPPGDTQYF.

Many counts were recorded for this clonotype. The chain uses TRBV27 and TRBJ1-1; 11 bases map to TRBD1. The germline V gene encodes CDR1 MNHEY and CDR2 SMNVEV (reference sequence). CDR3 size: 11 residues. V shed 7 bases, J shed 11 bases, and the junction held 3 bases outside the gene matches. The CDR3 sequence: CASKGDRGAFF. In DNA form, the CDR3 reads TGTGCCAGCAAGGGGGACAGGGGGGCTTTCTTT.

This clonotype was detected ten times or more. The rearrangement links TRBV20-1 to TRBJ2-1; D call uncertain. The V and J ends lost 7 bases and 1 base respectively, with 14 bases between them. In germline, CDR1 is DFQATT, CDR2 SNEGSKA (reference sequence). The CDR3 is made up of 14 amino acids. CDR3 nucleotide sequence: TGCAGTGTCATCCCTATCGGGTCCTACAATGAGCAGTTCTTC. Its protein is CSVIPIGSYNEQFF.

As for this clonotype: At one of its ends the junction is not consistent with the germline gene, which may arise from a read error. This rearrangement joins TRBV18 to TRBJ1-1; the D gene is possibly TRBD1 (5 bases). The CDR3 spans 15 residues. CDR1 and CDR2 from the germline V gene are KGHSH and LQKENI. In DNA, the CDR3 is TGTGCCAGTTCACCCGGGACGGGGCATGGCACTGAAGCTTTCTTT. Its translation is CASSPGTGHGTEAFF.

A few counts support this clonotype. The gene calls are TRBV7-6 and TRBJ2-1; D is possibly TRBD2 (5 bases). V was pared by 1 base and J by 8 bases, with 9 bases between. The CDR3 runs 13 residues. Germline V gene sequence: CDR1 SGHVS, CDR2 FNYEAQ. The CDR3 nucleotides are TGTGCCAGCAGCTTAGGTTTCGGGGATGAGCAGTTCTTC. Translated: CASSLGFGDEQFF.

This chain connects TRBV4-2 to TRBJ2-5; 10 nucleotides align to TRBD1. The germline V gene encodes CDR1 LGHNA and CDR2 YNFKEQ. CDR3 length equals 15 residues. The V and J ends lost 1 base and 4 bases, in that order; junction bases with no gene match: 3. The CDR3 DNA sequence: TGTGCCAGCAGCCAAGGACAGGGGGCTGGAGAGACCCAGTACTTC. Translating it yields CASSQGQGAGETQYF.

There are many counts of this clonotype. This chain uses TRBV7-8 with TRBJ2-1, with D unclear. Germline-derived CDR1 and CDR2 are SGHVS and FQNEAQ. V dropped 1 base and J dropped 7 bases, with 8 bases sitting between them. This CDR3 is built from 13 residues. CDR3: CASSLETRNEQFF. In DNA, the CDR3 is TGTGCCAGCAGCTTAGAGACGAGGAATGAGCAGTTCTTC.

CDR3 nucleotides: TGTGCCAGCACCCTGGCGTTAGGCGGCTACGAGCAGTACTTC. Protein product: CASTLALGGYEQYF. This chain joins TRBV28 and TRBJ2-7, with D hard to call. CDR1 and CDR2 (germline): MDHEN, SYDVKM. Between the trimmed V and J ends, which lost 7 bases and 3 bases, there was a span of 16 bases. This CDR3 region has 14 residues.

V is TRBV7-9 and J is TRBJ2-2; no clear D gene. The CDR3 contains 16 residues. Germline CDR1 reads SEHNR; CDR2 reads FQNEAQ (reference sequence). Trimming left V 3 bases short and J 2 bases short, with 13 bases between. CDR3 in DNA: TGTGCCAGCAGCTTGAATTGGGCACCTAACACCGGGGAGCTGTTTTTT. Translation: CASSLNWAPNTGELFF.

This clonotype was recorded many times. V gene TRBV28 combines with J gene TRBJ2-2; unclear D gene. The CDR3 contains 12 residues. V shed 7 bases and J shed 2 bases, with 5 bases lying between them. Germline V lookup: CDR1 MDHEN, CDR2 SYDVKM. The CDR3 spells CASTVNTGELFF. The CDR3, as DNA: TGTGCCAGCACGGTTAACACCGGGGAGCTGTTTTTT.

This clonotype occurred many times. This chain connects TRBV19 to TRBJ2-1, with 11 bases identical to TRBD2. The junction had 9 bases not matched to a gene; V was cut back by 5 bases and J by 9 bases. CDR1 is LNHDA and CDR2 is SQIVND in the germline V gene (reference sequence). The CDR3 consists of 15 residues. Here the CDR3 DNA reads TGTGCCAGTAGTGCGAGACTAGCGGGAAGTACTGAGCAGTTCTTC. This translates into CASSARLAGSTEQFF.

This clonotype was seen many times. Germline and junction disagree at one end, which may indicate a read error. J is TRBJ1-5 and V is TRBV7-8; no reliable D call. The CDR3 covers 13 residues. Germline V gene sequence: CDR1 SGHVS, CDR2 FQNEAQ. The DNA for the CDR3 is TGTGCCAGCAACTTAAACAGCGTGAGGCCCCAGCATTTT. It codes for CASNLNSVRPQHF.

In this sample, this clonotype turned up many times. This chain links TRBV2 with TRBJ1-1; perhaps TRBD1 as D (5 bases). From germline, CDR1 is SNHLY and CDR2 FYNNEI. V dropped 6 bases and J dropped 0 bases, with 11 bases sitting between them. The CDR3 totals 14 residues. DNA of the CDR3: TGTGCCAGCAGCTATGGGGCGGTGAACACTGAAGCTTTCTTT. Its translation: CASSYGAVNTEAFF.

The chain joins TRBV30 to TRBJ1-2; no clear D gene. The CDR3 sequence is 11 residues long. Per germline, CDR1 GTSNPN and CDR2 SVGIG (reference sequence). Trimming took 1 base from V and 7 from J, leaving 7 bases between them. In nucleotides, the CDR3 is TGTGCCTGGAGTGGAGAGTCTGGCTACACCTTC. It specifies CAWSGESGYTF.

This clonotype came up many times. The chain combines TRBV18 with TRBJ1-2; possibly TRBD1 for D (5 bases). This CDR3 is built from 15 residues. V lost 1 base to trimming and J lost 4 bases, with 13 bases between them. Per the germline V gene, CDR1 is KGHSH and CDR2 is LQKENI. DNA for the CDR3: TGTGCCAGCTCACCACGAAGGGAAGGGGTCTATGGCTACACCTTC. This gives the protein CASSPRREGVYGYTF.

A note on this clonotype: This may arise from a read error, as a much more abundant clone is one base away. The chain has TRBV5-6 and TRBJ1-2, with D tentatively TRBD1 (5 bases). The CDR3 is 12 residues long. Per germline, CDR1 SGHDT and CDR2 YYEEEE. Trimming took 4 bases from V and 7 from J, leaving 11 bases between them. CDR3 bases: TGTGCCAGCAGCCTGTTTGGGGCTGGCTACACCTTC. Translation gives CASSLFGAGYTF.

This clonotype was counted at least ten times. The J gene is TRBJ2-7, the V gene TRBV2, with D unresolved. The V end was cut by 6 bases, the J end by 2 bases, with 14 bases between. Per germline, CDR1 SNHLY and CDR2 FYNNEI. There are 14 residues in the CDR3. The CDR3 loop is CASSGDRFAYEQYF. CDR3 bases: TGTGCCAGCAGCGGTGACCGTTTCGCCTACGAGCAGTACTTC. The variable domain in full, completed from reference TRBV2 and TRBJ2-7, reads EPEVTQTPSHQVTQMGQEVILRCVPISNHLYFYWYRQILGQKVEFLVSFYNNEISEKSEIFDDQFSVERPDGSNFTLKIRSTKLEDSAMYFCASSGDRFAYEQYFGPGTRLTVT.

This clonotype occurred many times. The CDR3 spells CAISGTAYQETQYF. The CDR3 region has the DNA TGTGCCATCAGTGGGACAGCCTACCAAGAGACCCAGTACTTC. The rearrangement joins TRBV10-3 to TRBJ2-5, with D perhaps TRBD1 (6 bases). V lost 4 bases to trimming and J lost 0 bases, with 9 bases between them. Looked up from germline, CDR1 is ENHRY and CDR2 is SYGVKD. The CDR3 contains 14 residues.

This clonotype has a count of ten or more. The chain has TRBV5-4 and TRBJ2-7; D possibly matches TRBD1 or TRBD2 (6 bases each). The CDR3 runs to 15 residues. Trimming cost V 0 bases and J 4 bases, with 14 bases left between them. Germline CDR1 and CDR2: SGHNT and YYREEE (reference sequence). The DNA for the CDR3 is TGTGCCAGCAGCTTGGGTGGGGGGCAAGGGTACGAGCAGTACTTC. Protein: CASSLGGGQGYEQYF. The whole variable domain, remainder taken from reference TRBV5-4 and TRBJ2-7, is ETGVTQSPTHLIKTRGQQVTLRCSSQSGHNTVSWYQQALGQGPQFIFQYYREEENGRGNFPPRFSGLQFPNYSSELNVNALELDDSALYLCASSLGGGQGYEQYFGPGTRLTVT.

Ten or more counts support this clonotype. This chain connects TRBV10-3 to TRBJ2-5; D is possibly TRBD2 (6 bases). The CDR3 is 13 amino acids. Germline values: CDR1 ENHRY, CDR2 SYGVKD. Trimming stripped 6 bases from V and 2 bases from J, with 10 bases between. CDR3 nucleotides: TGTGCCATCAGCCCCGGGACTCAAGAGACCCAGTACTTC. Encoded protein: CAISPGTQETQYF.

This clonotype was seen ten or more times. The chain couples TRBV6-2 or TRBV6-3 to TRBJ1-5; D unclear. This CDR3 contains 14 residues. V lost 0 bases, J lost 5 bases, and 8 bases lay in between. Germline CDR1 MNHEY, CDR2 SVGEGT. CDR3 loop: CASSYSNSHQPQHF. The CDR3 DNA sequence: TGTGCCAGCAGTTACTCGAACAGCCATCAGCCCCAGCATTTT.

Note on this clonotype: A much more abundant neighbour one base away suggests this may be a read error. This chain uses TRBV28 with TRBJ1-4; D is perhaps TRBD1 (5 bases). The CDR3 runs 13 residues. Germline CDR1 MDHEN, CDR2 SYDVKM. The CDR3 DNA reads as TGTACCAGCAGTTTAGACGGTGGGGCAAAACTGTTTTTT. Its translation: CTSSLDGGAKLFF. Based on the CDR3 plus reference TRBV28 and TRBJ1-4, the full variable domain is DVKVTQSSRYLVKRTGEKVFLECVQDMDHENMFWYRQDPGLGLRLIYFSYDVKMKEKGDIPEGYSVSREKKERFSLILESASTNQTSMYLCTSSLDGGAKLFFGSGTQLSVL.

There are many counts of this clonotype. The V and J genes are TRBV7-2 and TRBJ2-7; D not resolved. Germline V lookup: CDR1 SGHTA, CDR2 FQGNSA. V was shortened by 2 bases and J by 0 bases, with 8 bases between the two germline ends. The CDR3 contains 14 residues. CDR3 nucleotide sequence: TGTGCCAGCAGCTTACCCCCCAACTCCTACGAGCAGTACTTC. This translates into CASSLPPNSYEQYF.

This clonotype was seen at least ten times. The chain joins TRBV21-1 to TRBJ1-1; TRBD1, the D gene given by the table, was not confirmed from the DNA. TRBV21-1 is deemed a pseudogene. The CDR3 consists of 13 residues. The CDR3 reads CASNSRGRAEAFF. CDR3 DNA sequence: TGTGCCAGCAACAGCAGGGGACGAGCTGAAGCTTTCTTT.

The CDR3: CASRSTDTQYF. CDR3 coding DNA: TGTGCCAGCAGGTCTACAGATACGCAGTATTTT. The chain combines TRBV7-3 with TRBJ2-3; D uncertain. Trimming took off 6 bases at V and 3 bases at J, with 4 bases between the two ends. The CDR3 covers 11 residues. CDR1 is SGHTA, CDR2 FQGTGA, per germline.

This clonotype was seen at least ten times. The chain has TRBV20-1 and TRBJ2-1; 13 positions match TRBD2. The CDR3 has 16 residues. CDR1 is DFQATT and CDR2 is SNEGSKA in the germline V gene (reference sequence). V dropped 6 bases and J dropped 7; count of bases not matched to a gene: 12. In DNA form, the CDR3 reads TGCAGTGCGTGGGCTACCGGGACTAGCGGGACTAATGAGCAGTTCTTC. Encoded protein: CSAWATGTSGTNEQFF.

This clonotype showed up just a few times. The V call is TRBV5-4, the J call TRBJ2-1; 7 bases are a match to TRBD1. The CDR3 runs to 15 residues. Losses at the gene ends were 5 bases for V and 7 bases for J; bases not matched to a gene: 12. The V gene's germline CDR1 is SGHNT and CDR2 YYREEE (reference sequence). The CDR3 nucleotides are TGTGCCAGCAGTCCAAACAGGGGATTTGTGAATGAGCAGTTCTTC. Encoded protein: CASSPNRGFVNEQFF.